The 23 T cell receptor beta chains reported below all come from one sample, sequenced in a study of shared clonotypes between healthy human individuals. Clones were sequenced by immunoSEQ multiplex PCR, and TCRdb holds only the in-frame ones, with some missing. The sample includes over 150,000 clones, approximately 70% of them seen just once. Sequenced input: memory CD4+ T cells sorted from blood. Indicated subset: CD45RA-negative fraction. The source is a man aged 25 to 40 in good health.

This clone turned up a few times. The V gene is TRBV10-2, the J gene TRBJ2-3; D possibly corresponds to TRBD2 (6 bases). CDR1 is WSHSY, CDR2 SAAADI, per germline. This CDR3 spans 16 amino acids. V was pared by 6 bases and J by 0 bases, with 16 bases between. The CDR3 here is CASSLGSVASTDTQYF. The CDR3 DNA is TGCGCCAGCAGCCTCGGGAGTGTGGCTAGCACAGATACGCAGTATTTT.

This clone was seen a few times. This sequence joins TRBV9 and TRBJ2-6; perhaps TRBD1 as D (6 bases). The CDR3 contains 16 residues. The germline CDR1 and CDR2 sequences are SGDLS and YYNGEE. V lost 4 bases to trimming and J lost 1 base, with 12 bases between them. This CDR3 reads CASSLTQGSGANVLTF. In DNA form, the CDR3 reads TGTGCCAGCAGCTTAACACAGGGTTCTGGGGCCAACGTCCTGACTTTC.

The chain couples TRBV7-2 to TRBJ2-1; D not resolved. The V gene's germline CDR1 is SGHTA and CDR2 FQGNSA. CDR3 length: 13 amino acids. The V end lost 5 bases, the J end lost 5 bases, and 10 bases lay between the germline ends. Here the CDR3 DNA reads TGTGCCAGCAGCCCTCCGCCTCACAATGAGCAGTTCTTC. This encodes CASSPPPHNEQFF. The full variable domain, with the rest looked up from reference TRBV7-2 and TRBJ2-1, is GAGVSQSPSNKVTEKGKDVELRCDPISGHTALYWYRQSLGQGLEFLIYFQGNSAPDKSGLPSDRFSAERTGGSVSTLTIQRTQQEDSAVYLCASSPPPHNEQFFGPGTRLTVL.

The CDR3 is CASGGMGGTYEQYF. The CDR3 nucleotides read TGTGCCAGCGGGGGTATGGGGGGTACCTACGAGCAGTACTTC. This chain uses TRBV2 with TRBJ2-7; D possibly corresponds to TRBD2 (6 bases). The germline CDR1 and CDR2 sequences are SNHLY and FYNNEI. The CDR3 consists of 14 residues. Trimming removed 8 bases from V and 2 bases from J, with 16 bases in between. The complete variable domain, with remaining parts taken from reference TRBV2 and TRBJ2-7, reads EPEVTQTPSHQVTQMGQEVILRCVPISNHLYFYWYRQILGQKVEFLVSFYNNEISEKSEIFDDQFSVERPDGSNFTLKIRSTKLEDSAMYFCASGGMGGTYEQYFGPGTRLTVT.

This clone was seen only once. V gene TRBV7-2 combines with J gene TRBJ1-4, with D possibly TRBD1 on 6 matching bases. This CDR3 contains 15 residues. Germline V gene lookup returns CDR1 SGHTA and CDR2 FQGNSA. V was trimmed by 4 bases and J by 7 bases, leaving 16 bases between them. CDR3 nucleotide sequence: TGTGCCAGCAGCTCCGCCACAGGGTTGAGTGAAAAACTGTTTTTT. Translated: CASSSATGLSEKLFF.

This clone was observed a handful of times. The chain has TRBV9 and TRBJ2-2, with TRBD2 as a possible D gene (6 bases). CDR3 length: 15 amino acids. Germline V gene data show CDR1 as SGDLS and CDR2 as YYNGEE. V dropped 5 bases and J dropped 0 bases, with 11 bases sitting between them. The CDR3: CASRWRDANTGELFF. As DNA, the CDR3 is TGTGCCAGCAGATGGCGGGACGCGAACACCGGGGAGCTGTTTTTT.

The chain carries TRBV7-9 and TRBJ1-2; 7 bases align to TRBD1. With 1 base clipped from V and 8 bases from J, the junction kept 10 bases outside the gene matches. The CDR3 consists of 15 residues. CDR1 and CDR2 from the germline V gene are SEHNR and FQNEAQ (reference sequence). This CDR3 is CASSLGEDRFDGYTF. As DNA, the CDR3 is TGTGCCAGCAGCTTAGGGGAGGACAGGTTTGACGGCTACACCTTC.

V gene TRBV10-3 combines with J gene TRBJ1-1; D not certain. The CDR3 is made up of 13 amino acids. V was clipped by 6 bases and J by 0 bases, with 8 bases between them. Germline V gene sequence: CDR1 ENHRY, CDR2 SYGVKD. The CDR3 spells CAIRETVNTEAFF. The DNA for the CDR3 is TGTGCCATCAGGGAGACGGTGAACACTGAAGCTTTCTTT.

This chain links TRBV6-5 with TRBJ1-3, with unresolved D. This CDR3 spans 13 amino acids. V was pared by 3 bases and J by 4 bases, with 7 bases between. Germline loops: CDR1 MNHEY, CDR2 SVGAGI. The CDR3 is CASSYRSGNTIYF. The CDR3 nucleotides are TGTGCCAGCAGTTATAGATCCGGAAACACCATATATTTT.

This clone was counted between two and nine times. This chain's CDR3 is CSVAQGRGGYEQYF. Written as DNA, the CDR3 is TGCAGCGTCGCGCAGGGTAGAGGCGGGTACGAGCAGTACTTC. This chain joins TRBV29-1 and TRBJ2-7, with D possibly being TRBD1 or TRBD2 (5 bases each). There are 14 residues in the CDR3. Germline CDR1 SQVTM, CDR2 ANQGSEA. The V gene lost 6 bases and the J gene lost 4 bases, with 19 bases spanning the gap.

The chain employs TRBV14 and TRBJ2-1; TRBD1 matches at 9 bases. The germline V gene encodes CDR1 SGHDN and CDR2 FVKESK. This CDR3 region has 13 residues. J gave up 10 bases and V 5 bases, and 6 bases lay outside the gene matches. The CDR3: CASSFDRGTEQFF. CDR3 coding DNA: TGTGCCAGCAGCTTCGACAGGGGGACAGAGCAGTTCTTC.

This chain uses TRBV2 with TRBJ2-5; a possible D gene is TRBD1 (7 bases). The CDR3 has 14 residues. In germline, CDR1 is SNHLY, CDR2 FYNNEI. Trimming pared 6 bases from V and 6 bases from J, leaving 17 bases between. The CDR3 region has the DNA TGTGCCAGCAGCCACCGACAGGGAGGACAGACCCAGTACTTC. Amino acids: CASSHRQGGQTQYF.

The rearrangement joins TRBV5-4 to TRBJ1-2; perhaps TRBD1 as D (6 bases). Germline V gene data show CDR1 as SGHNT and CDR2 as YYREEE (reference sequence). The CDR3 loop spans 14 amino acids. The V end lost 4 bases, the J end lost 3 bases, and 13 bases lay between the germline ends. CDR3 nucleotides: TGTGCCAGCAGCCCTCGACAGGCTGACTATGGCTACACCTTC. Its protein product is CASSPRQADYGYTF.

The rearrangement uses TRBV7-2 and TRBJ2-7; maybe TRBD2 (6 bases). Per the germline V gene, CDR1 is SGHTA and CDR2 is FQGNSA. V lost 0 bases to trimming and J lost 0 bases, with 9 bases between them. The CDR3 contains 15 residues. This CDR3 is CASSLAVAVSYEQYF. In DNA, the CDR3 is TGTGCCAGCAGCTTAGCGGTAGCGGTCTCCTACGAGCAGTACTTC.

There are many counts of this clone. This rearrangement joins TRBV18 to TRBJ1-1; maybe TRBD1 (6 bases). This CDR3 comprises 14 residues. Germline V gene lookup returns CDR1 KGHSH and CDR2 LQKENI. V was shortened by 3 bases and J by 7 bases, with 15 bases between the two germline ends. CDR3 bases: TGTGCCAGCTCACCTTATGAACAGGGCGTTGAAGCTTTCTTT. Amino acids: CASSPYEQGVEAFF.

V usage is TRBV27 and J usage is TRBJ1-1; a possible D gene is TRBD1 (5 bases). The V gene's germline CDR1 is MNHEY and CDR2 SMNVEV (reference sequence). The V gene lost 4 bases and the J gene lost 5 bases, with 20 bases spanning the gap. This CDR3 has 16 amino acids. The CDR3 DNA sequence: TGTGCCAGCAGTTCCCCGAGCGGGGCGGGAGGGACTGAAGCTTTCTTT. Translating it yields CASSSPSGAGGTEAFF.

The chain is built from TRBV19 and TRBJ2-3, with D possibly being TRBD1 (6 bases). V lost 4 bases, J lost 0 bases, and 14 bases lay in between. Germline-derived CDR1 and CDR2 are LNHDA and SQIVND (reference sequence). The CDR3 contains 16 residues. The chain's CDR3 is CASSNGQTFSTDTQYF. The CDR3, as DNA: TGTGCCAGTAGTAATGGACAGACCTTTAGCACAGATACGCAGTATTTT.

The rearrangement uses TRBV7-2 and TRBJ2-1; TRBD2 matches 16 bases. Germline V gene sequence: CDR1 SGHTA, CDR2 FQGNSA. This CDR3 is 16 amino acids long. V shed 2 bases, J shed 14 bases, and the junction held 9 bases outside the gene matches. Written as DNA, the CDR3 is TGTGCCAGCAGCTTACAGCCGGGACTAGCGGGAGGGCGCAAGTTCTTC. This gives the protein CASSLQPGLAGGRKFF.

This clone has at least ten counts. The V gene is TRBV7-3, the J gene TRBJ2-2; 14 nucleotides align to TRBD2. CDR1 and CDR2 (germline): SGHTA, FQGTGA. V was clipped by 2 bases and J by 6 bases; unmatched bases: 8. The CDR3 length is 18 residues. This CDR3 is CASSLLTGLAGVAGELFF. In DNA form, the CDR3 reads TGTGCCAGCAGCTTATTGACGGGACTAGCGGGAGTAGCCGGGGAGCTGTTTTTT. Filled out from reference TRBV7-3 and TRBJ2-2, the complete variable domain reads GAGVSQTPSNKVTEKGKYVELRCDPISGHTALYWYRQSLGQGPEFLIYFQGTGAADDSGLPNDRFFAVRPEGSVSTLKIQRTERGDSAVYLCASSLLTGLAGVAGELFFGEGSRLTVL.

V usage is TRBV5-5 and J usage is TRBJ2-1; maybe TRBD2 (6 bases). The CDR3 sequence is 15 residues long. The V gene's germline CDR1 is SGHKS and CDR2 YYEKEE (reference sequence). V was trimmed by 0 bases and J by 3 bases, leaving 10 bases between them. The CDR3 region has the DNA TGTGCCAGCAGCTTGGTTCTAGCGAGCTACAATGAGCAGTTCTTC. This sequence encodes CASSLVLASYNEQFF. The variable domain in full, with the rest retrieved from reference TRBV5-5 and TRBJ2-1, is DAGVTQSPTHLIKTRGQQVTLRCSPISGHKSVSWYQQVLGQGPQFIFQYYEKEERGRGNFPDRFSARQFPNYSSELNVNALLLGDSALYLCASSLVLASYNEQFFGPGTRLTVL.

The rearrangement joins TRBV15 to TRBJ2-1, with 9 bases that match TRBD2. CDR3 size: 16 residues. V shed 3 bases and J 8 bases; nucleotides not matched to a gene: 11. CDR1 is LNHNV, CDR2 YYDKDF, per germline (reference sequence). CDR3 sequence (DNA): TGTGCCACCAGCAGGACTGGCGGGAGGGCCTCATATGAGCAGTTCTTC. Translated, it gives CATSRTGGRASYEQFF.

The sample holds a few counts of this clone. This chain links TRBV5-1 with TRBJ1-2, with D unclear. V lost 3 bases and J lost 7, with 10 bases in between. Per the germline V gene, CDR1 is SGHRS and CDR2 is YFSETQ. The CDR3 consists of 12 residues. CDR3 protein: CASSSPNGGYTF. As DNA, the CDR3 is TGCGCCAGCAGCTCGCCGAATGGTGGCTACACCTTC.

This chain connects TRBV6-1 to TRBJ2-3; D is unclear. V was shortened by 2 bases and J by 5 bases, with 2 bases between the two germline ends. The CDR3 loop spans 11 amino acids. The germline V gene has CDR1 MNHNS and CDR2 SASEGT. This CDR3 reads CASSEIDTQYF. The CDR3 DNA is TGTGCCAGCAGTGAAATAGATACGCAGTATTTT.